The source of this T cell receptor beta chain is a study of cytomegalovirus exposure and HLA in healthy donors. Study results and caveats: The study labeled 170 or so TCR beta chains cytomegalovirus-associated. Confirmation in vitro established that three CMV-associated chains were specific for CMV antigens.

On this clone itself: No antigen is known for it.

The donors were part of the validation cohort of 100 to 150 subjects. That cohort was separate from the first cohort, which comprised under 750 subjects. The length of the CDR3 is 15 residues. V lost 8 bases and J lost 5; bases outside the gene matches: 11. From germline, CDR1 is MGHDK and CDR2 SYGVNS. The data were produced by immunoSEQ multiplex PCR, yet TCRdb's version contains in-frame clones alone and is incomplete. The sample has about 160,000 clones; approximately 86% are singletons. This receptor was obtained from a woman aged 18-35 years in good health and CMV-seronegative. The sample was PBMCs. V and J are TRBV25-1 and TRBJ2-5, with 10 bases that match TRBD1. Here the CDR3 reads CASGTPGTGEETQYF. CDR3 DNA: TGTGCCAGCGGTACCCCCGGGACAGGGGAGGAGACCCAGTACTTC.